The 5 T cell receptor beta chains reported below all come from one sample, sequenced in a study of tumor-infiltrating lymphocytes in oesophageal squamous cell carcinoma. MiXCR, run by TCRdb on the PCR reads, gives a single entry per CDR3 protein. The sample has about 17,000 distinct CDR3 sequences; about 50% are singletons. Sequencing input: normal esophageal tissue next to the tumor. All receptors come from a female donor with esophageal squamous cell carcinoma.

This chain connects TRBV10-1 to TRBJ2-1; 9 bases agree with TRBD1. The J call may be mistaken, given a closer DNA end match to TRBJ2-7. CDR1 is WNHNN, CDR2 SYGVQD, per germline (reference sequence). CDR3 size: 15 residues. CDR3 sequence (DNA): TGCGCCAGCAGTGAGTTGGGACAGGGTTCCTACGAGCAGTACTTC. Protein sequence: CASSELGQGSYEQYF.

CDR3 amino acids: CASSNPQGSPGANVLTF. The CDR3 DNA reads as TGTGCCAGCAGTAATCCCCAGGGGTCCCCTGGGGCCAACGTCCTGACTTTC. The chain employs TRBV7-6 and TRBJ2-6, with D perhaps matching TRBD1 (6 bases). Germline CDR1 is SGHVS and CDR2 is FNYEAQ. This CDR3 comprises 17 residues. The germline V and J ends were trimmed by 6 bases and 2 bases, with 17 bases remaining between them. Using reference TRBV7-6 and TRBJ2-6 for the parts outside the CDR3, the full variable domain is GAGVSQSPRYKVTKRGQDVALRCDPISGHVSLYWYRQALGQGPEFLTYFNYEAQQDKSGLPNDRFSAERPEGSISTLTIQRTEQRDSAMYRCASSNPQGSPGANVLTFGAGSRLTVL.

The J gene is TRBJ2-5, the V gene TRBV7-6; D is unclear. Germline CDR1 is SGHVS and CDR2 is FNYEAQ. The V end lost 2 bases, the J end lost 11 bases, and 15 bases lay between the germline ends. This CDR3 has 13 amino acids. CDR3 DNA: TGTGCCAGCAGCTTACGTTACCTCAATGAGCAGTACTTC. This sequence encodes CASSLRYLNEQYF.

Worth noting for this clonotype: At one boundary the junction diverges from the germline segment, which might be a read error. The V call is TRBV10-3, the J call TRBJ2-5; D is tentatively TRBD1 or TRBD2 (6 bases each). The CDR3 runs to 12 residues. CDR1 is ENHRY, CDR2 SYGVKD, per germline. In DNA form, the CDR3 reads TGTGCCATCAGGGAGGGGGATTCACCCCTCCACTTC. Amino acids: CAIREGDSPLHF.

This clonotype was counted only a few times. The chain uses TRBV7-2 and TRBJ1-1, with 10 positions matching TRBD1. The CDR3 runs 13 residues. J was trimmed by 5 bases and V by 6 bases; bases with no gene match: 3. Per the germline V gene, CDR1 is SGHTA and CDR2 is FQGNSA. The CDR3 here is CASRRTGGTEAFF. DNA for the CDR3: TGTGCCAGCAGACGGACAGGGGGGACTGAAGCTTTCTTT.